A selection of T cell receptor beta chains follows, all from one sample in a study of OX40 agonist ivuxolimab in advanced cancers. TCRdb keeps only in-frame clones here, not all; method: immunoSEQ multiplex PCR. The sample contains 70,000 to 80,000 clones, about 81% of which appear only once. The sequenced sample was CD4+ or CD8+ T cells sorted from blood, obtained in a trial of the OX40 agonist ivuxolimab. The receptors stem from an adult with an advanced solid tumor such as melanoma, head and neck, liver or kidney cancer. CDR3s include the opening cysteine and the closing phenylalanine or tryptophan. The order of the fields is V gene, D gene, J gene, clone size, CDR3 protein, CDR3 DNA. The D gene is left open where the match is weak. Size is omitted from some rows. Given values are once, few, many or a class for expanded clones.

v_gene: TRBV7-3
d_gene: NA
j_gene: TRBJ2-1
abundance: NA
CDR3aa: CASSSPSGNNEQFF
CDR3nt: TGTGCCAGCAGCTCCCCAAGCGGAAACAATGAGCAGTTCTTC

v_gene: TRBV7-2
d_gene: TRBD1
j_gene: TRBJ1-3
abundance: NA
CDR3aa: CASSLVGQGLSGNTIYF
CDR3nt: TGTGCCAGCAGCTTAGTAGGACAGGGACTCTCTGGAAACACCATATATTTT

v_gene: TRBV6-6
d_gene: NA
j_gene: TRBJ2-7
abundance: NA
CDR3aa: CASSPRGAADEQYF
CDR3nt: TGTGCCAGCAGCCCCCGCGGGGCAGCCGACGAGCAGTACTTC

v_gene: TRBV5-5
d_gene: NA
j_gene: TRBJ1-2
abundance: NA
CDR3aa: CASSQQVHNYGYTF
CDR3nt: TGTGCCAGCAGCCAACAGGTCCATAACTATGGCTACACCTTC

v_gene: TRBV9
d_gene: TRBD2
j_gene: TRBJ2-2
abundance: once
CDR3aa: CASSIGLAGFTGELFF
CDR3nt: TGTGCCAGCAGCATTGGACTAGCGGGGTTCACCGGGGAGCTGTTTTTT

v_gene: TRBV7-2
d_gene: NA
j_gene: TRBJ1-1
abundance: NA
CDR3aa: CASLGEMNTEAFF
CDR3nt: TGTGCCAGCTTGGGAGAGATGAACACTGAAGCTTTCTTT

v_gene: TRBV6-5
d_gene: NA
j_gene: TRBJ1-2
abundance: NA
CDR3aa: CASSEESVYGYTF
CDR3nt: TGTGCCAGCAGTGAGGAAAGCGTCTATGGCTACACCTTC

v_gene: TRBV28
d_gene: NA
j_gene: TRBJ1-2
abundance: NA
CDR3aa: CASSSPGGGNYGYTF
CDR3nt: TGTGCCAGCAGTTCTCCGGGTGGCGGAAACTATGGCTACACCTTC

v_gene: TRBV7-3
d_gene: NA
j_gene: TRBJ2-3
abundance: NA
CDR3aa: CASSRTGTTDTQYF
CDR3nt: TGTGCCAGCAGCCGTACAGGGACGACAGATACGCAGTATTTT

v_gene: TRBV28
d_gene: NA
j_gene: TRBJ2-4
abundance: NA
CDR3aa: CASMDGTVAKNIQYF
CDR3nt: TGTGCCAGCATGGACGGAACCGTAGCCAAAAACATTCAGTACTTC

v_gene: TRBV5-1
d_gene: NA
j_gene: TRBJ1-3
abundance: NA
CDR3aa: CASSPDSSGNTIYF
CDR3nt: TGCGCCAGCAGCCCGGACAGCTCTGGAAACACCATATATTTT

v_gene: TRBV2
d_gene: NA
j_gene: TRBJ2-7
abundance: NA
CDR3aa: CASRPERESYEQYF
CDR3nt: TGTGCCAGCAGACCAGAAAGAGAATCCTACGAGCAGTACTTC

v_gene: TRBV7-9
d_gene: NA
j_gene: TRBJ1-1
abundance: NA
CDR3aa: CASSPKRGSASGAFF
CDR3nt: TGTGCCAGCAGCCCCAAGAGGGGGTCAGCTTCTGGGGCTTTCTTT

v_gene: TRBV11-3
d_gene: TRBD2
j_gene: TRBJ2-1
abundance: few
CDR3aa: CASSRGTSGRDNEQFF
CDR3nt: TGTGCCAGCAGTCGCGGGACTAGCGGGAGAGACAATGAGCAGTTCTTC

v_gene: TRBV7-9
d_gene: NA
j_gene: TRBJ1-1
abundance: NA
CDR3aa: CASSLDWSGEAFF
CDR3nt: TGTGCCAGCAGCTTAGATTGGTCGGGTGAAGCTTTCTTT

v_gene: TRBV27
d_gene: TRBD1
j_gene: TRBJ2-1
abundance: NA
CDR3aa: CASSLSNRGRNEQFF
CDR3nt: TGTGCCAGCAGTTTATCCAACAGGGGGAGGAATGAGCAGTTCTTC

v_gene: TRBV27
d_gene: NA
j_gene: TRBJ2-7
abundance: NA
CDR3aa: CASSVDGYAYEQYF
CDR3nt: TGTGCCAGCAGTGTAGACGGCTACGCCTACGAGCAGTACTTC

v_gene: TRBV19
d_gene: NA
j_gene: TRBJ1-2
abundance: NA
CDR3aa: CASSKTESNGYTF
CDR3nt: TGTGCCAGTAGTAAAACCGAGTCCAACGGCTACACCTTC

v_gene: TRBV28
d_gene: TRBD1
j_gene: TRBJ2-7
abundance: NA
CDR3aa: CASRTLGTGGSYEQYF
CDR3nt: TGTGCCAGCAGAACACTCGGGACAGGGGGCTCCTACGAGCAGTACTTC

v_gene: TRBV5-4
d_gene: TRBD1
j_gene: TRBJ1-2
abundance: NA
CDR3aa: CASSLGAGQGNGYTF
CDR3nt: TGTGCCAGCAGCTTGGGTGCCGGACAGGGGAATGGCTACACCTTC

v_gene: TRBV10-1
d_gene: TRBD2
j_gene: TRBJ2-1
abundance: NA
CDR3aa: CASSFPSGSIFSHNEQFF
CDR3nt: TGCGCCAGTTCTTTTCCTAGCGGGAGTATCTTTTCTCACAATGAGCAGTTCTTC

v_gene: TRBV18
d_gene: NA
j_gene: TRBJ2-7
abundance: NA
CDR3aa: CASGEDGYYEQYF
CDR3nt: TGTGCCAGCGGCGAGGACGGGTACTACGAGCAGTACTTC

v_gene: TRBV18
d_gene: NA
j_gene: TRBJ1-5
abundance: few
CDR3aa: CASSPVGGGSQPQHF
CDR3nt: TGTGCCAGCTCACCAGTCGGGGGCGGGAGTCAGCCCCAGCATTTT

v_gene: TRBV2
d_gene: NA
j_gene: TRBJ1-6
abundance: few
CDR3aa: CAVLPMTPHNSPLHF
CDR3nt: TGTGCCGTACTTCCTATGACCCCCCATAATTCACCCCTCCACTTT

v_gene: TRBV7-2
d_gene: TRBD2
j_gene: TRBJ2-7
abundance: few
CDR3aa: CASSLFPGGEQYF
CDR3nt: TGTGCCAGCAGCTTATTCCCGGGGGGCGAGCAGTACTTC

v_gene: TRBV13
d_gene: NA
j_gene: TRBJ1-3
abundance: NA
CDR3aa: CASSRRQVVSGNTIYF
CDR3nt: TGTGCCAGCAGCAGGCGACAGGTCGTCTCTGGAAACACCATATATTTT

v_gene: TRBV5-1
d_gene: TRBD1
j_gene: TRBJ2-1
abundance: NA
CDR3aa: CASSPGTGGMDEQFF
CDR3nt: TGCGCCAGCAGCCCCGGGACAGGGGGCATGGATGAGCAGTTCTTC

v_gene: TRBV30
d_gene: NA
j_gene: TRBJ2-7
abundance: once
CDR3aa: CAWSDSYEQYF
CDR3nt: TGTGCCTGGAGTGACTCGTACGAGCAGTACTTC

v_gene: TRBV7-2
d_gene: NA
j_gene: TRBJ2-5
abundance: NA
CDR3aa: CASSPQQYQETQYF
CDR3nt: TGTGCCAGCAGCCCACAGCAGTACCAAGAGACCCAGTACTTC

v_gene: TRBV5-1
d_gene: NA
j_gene: TRBJ2-1
abundance: NA
CDR3aa: CASSLGGDGDEQFF
CDR3nt: TGCGCCAGCAGCTTGGGTGGGGATGGTGATGAGCAGTTCTTC

v_gene: TRBV27
d_gene: NA
j_gene: TRBJ2-3
abundance: few
CDR3aa: CASSPRPPGIFTDTQYF
CDR3nt: TGTGCCAGCAGTCCCCGACCCCCGGGAATTTTCACAGATACGCAGTATTTT